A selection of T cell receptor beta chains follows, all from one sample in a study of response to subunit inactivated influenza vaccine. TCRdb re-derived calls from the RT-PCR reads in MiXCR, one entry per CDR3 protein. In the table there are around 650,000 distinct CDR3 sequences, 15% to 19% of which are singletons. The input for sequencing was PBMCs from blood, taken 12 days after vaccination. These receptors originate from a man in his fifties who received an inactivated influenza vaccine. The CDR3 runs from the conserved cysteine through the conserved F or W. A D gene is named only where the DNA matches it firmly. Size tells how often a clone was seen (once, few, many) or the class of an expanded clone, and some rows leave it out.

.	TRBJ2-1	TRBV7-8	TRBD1	CASSSTGGADEQFF	TGTGCCAGCAGCTCGACAGGGGGCGCCGATGAGCAGTTCTTC
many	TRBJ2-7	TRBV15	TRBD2	CATSRELAGEVPYEQYF	TGTGCCACCAGCAGAGAACTAGCGGGAGAGGTTCCTTACGAGCAGTACTTC
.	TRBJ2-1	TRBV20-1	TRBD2	CSARGGTSGFNEQFF	TGCAGTGCTAGGGGGGGGACTAGCGGGTTCAATGAGCAGTTCTTC
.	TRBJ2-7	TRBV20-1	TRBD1	CSARDSVRGRSEQYF	TGCAGTGCTAGAGATTCTGTCAGGGGGCGGTCCGAGCAGTACTTC
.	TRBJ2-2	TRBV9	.	CASSHAGTGELFF	TGTGCCAGCAGCCACGCGGGCACCGGGGAGCTGTTTTTT
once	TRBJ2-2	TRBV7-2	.	CASSSRSGPHTGELFF	TGTGCCAGCAGCTCAAGAAGCGGGCCGCACACCGGGGAGCTGTTTTTT
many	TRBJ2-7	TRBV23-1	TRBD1	CASSRDRIGEQYF	TGCGCCAGCAGTCGGGACAGGATAGGGGAGCAGTACTTC
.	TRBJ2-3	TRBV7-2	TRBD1	CASSPWTGSTDTQYF	TGTGCCAGCAGCCCATGGACAGGGAGCACAGATACGCAGTATTTT
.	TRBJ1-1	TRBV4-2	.	CASSQGPGANTEAFF	TGTGCCAGCAGCCAAGGCCCAGGGGCGAACACTGAAGCTTTCTTT
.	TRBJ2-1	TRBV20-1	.	CSARDRRAPDFF	TGCAGTGCTAGAGATCGCCGGGCACCTGATTTCTTC
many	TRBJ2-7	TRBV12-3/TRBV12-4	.	CASSFPGLGEQYF	TGTGCCAGCAGTTTCCCAGGGCTGGGGGAGCAGTACTTC
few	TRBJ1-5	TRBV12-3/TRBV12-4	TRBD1	CASSSSGTGVQPQHF	TGTGCCAGCAGTTCTTCCGGGACAGGGGTTCAGCCCCAGCATTTT
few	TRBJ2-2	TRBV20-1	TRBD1	CSARDNGQGANTGELFF	TGCAGTGCTAGAGATAACGGACAGGGGGCGAACACCGGGGAGCTGTTTTTT
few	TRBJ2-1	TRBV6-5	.	CASSYYVADEQFF	TGTGCCAGCAGTTACTACGTCGCGGATGAGCAGTTCTTC
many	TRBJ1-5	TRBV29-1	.	CSVGQAGNQPQHF	TGCAGCGTTGGACAGGCGGGCAATCAGCCCCAGCATTTT
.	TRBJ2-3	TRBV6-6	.	CASRGGVGQYF	TGTGCCAGCAGGGGAGGAGTGGGGCAGTATTTT
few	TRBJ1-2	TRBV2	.	CASRTLLAGYTF	TGTGCCAGCAGGACTCTGCTCGCGGGCTACACCTTC
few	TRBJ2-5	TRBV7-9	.	CASSLERIIQETQYF	TGTGCCAGCAGCTTAGAGCGGATTATCCAAGAGACCCAGTACTTC
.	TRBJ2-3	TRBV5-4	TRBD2	CASTPWSSGGTDTQYF	TGTGCCAGCACCCCCTGGTCTAGCGGGGGCACAGATACGCAGTATTTT
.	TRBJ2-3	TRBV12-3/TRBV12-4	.	CASRERGAQYF	TGTGCCAGCAGGGAAAGGGGGGCGCAGTATTTT
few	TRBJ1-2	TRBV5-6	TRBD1	CASSWGQGALNYGYTF	TGTGCCAGCAGCTGGGGACAGGGAGCTCTCAACTATGGCTACACCTTC
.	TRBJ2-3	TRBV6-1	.	CASTSGGGMWNTQYF	TGTGCCAGCACCAGTGGAGGGGGAATGTGGAATACGCAGTATTTT
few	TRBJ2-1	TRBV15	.	CATSRSYNEQFF	TGTGCCACCAGCAGATCATACAATGAGCAGTTCTTC
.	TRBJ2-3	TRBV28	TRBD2	CASSSGGLAETDTQYF	TGTGCCAGCAGTTCGGGGGGACTAGCGGAGACAGATACGCAGTATTTT
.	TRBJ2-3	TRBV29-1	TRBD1	CSVPTGSTDTQYF	TGCAGCGTACCGACAGGGAGCACAGATACGCAGTATTTT
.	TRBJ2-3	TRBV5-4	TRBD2	CASSYGGSGEDTQYF	TGTGCCAGCAGCTACGGCGGGAGCGGTGAAGATACGCAGTATTTT
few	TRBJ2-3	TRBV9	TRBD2	CASSVAGTSGGTDTQYF	TGTGCCAGCAGCGTAGCTGGGACTAGCGGGGGCACAGATACGCAGTATTTT
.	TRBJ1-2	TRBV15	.	CATSRGGLTTYGYTF	TGTGCCACCAGCAGAGGGGGACTGACCACCTATGGCTACACCTTC
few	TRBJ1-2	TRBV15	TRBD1	CATSRDRGTGDGYTF	TGTGCCACCAGCAGAGATCGGGGGACAGGGGACGGCTACACCTTC
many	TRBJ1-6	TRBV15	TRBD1	CATSYGTAFNSPLHF	TGTGCCACCAGCTATGGGACAGCTTTCAATTCACCCCTCCACTTT
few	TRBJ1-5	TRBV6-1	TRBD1	CASSADRGGIHSNQPQHF	TGTGCCAGCAGTGCGGACAGGGGAGGGATTCATAGCAATCAGCCCCAGCATTTT
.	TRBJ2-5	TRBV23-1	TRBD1	CASSSRPIGTDQETQYF	TGCGCCAGCAGTAGCCGGCCCATTGGGACAGACCAAGAGACCCAGTACTTC
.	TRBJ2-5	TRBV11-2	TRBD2	CASSSGLAGGQETQYF	TGTGCCAGCAGCTCCGGACTAGCGGGGGGTCAAGAGACCCAGTACTTC
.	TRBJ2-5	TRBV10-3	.	CAASRYQETQYF	TGTGCCGCCAGCAGGTACCAAGAGACCCAGTACTTC
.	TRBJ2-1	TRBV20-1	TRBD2	CSARSGGPGRDEQFF	TGCAGTGCTAGAAGCGGGGGCCCCGGGAGGGATGAGCAGTTCTTC
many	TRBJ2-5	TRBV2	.	CASSGGEETQYF	TGTGCCAGCTCGGGCGGTGAAGAGACCCAGTACTTC
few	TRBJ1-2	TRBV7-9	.	CASSPGGGRINYGYTF	TGTGCCAGCAGCCCTGGAGGAGGGAGAATAAACTATGGCTACACCTTC
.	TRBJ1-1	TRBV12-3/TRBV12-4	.	CVRFDTEAFF	TGTGTCCGGTTCGACACTGAAGCTTTCTTT
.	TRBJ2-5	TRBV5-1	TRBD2	CASSVGGLAGKETQYF	TGCGCCAGCAGCGTTGGTGGTCTAGCGGGAAAAGAGACCCAGTACTTC
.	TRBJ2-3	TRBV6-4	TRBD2	CASVWARGNVLAGDKFTDTQYF	TGTGCCAGCGTCTGGGCCAGGGGGAATGTACTAGCGGGGGATAAATTCACAGATACGCAGTATTTT
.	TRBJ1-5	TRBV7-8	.	CASSFDHQPQHF	TGTGCCAGCAGCTTCGACCATCAGCCCCAGCATTTT